This TCR beta chain was found in a study of blood T cells in healthy people across ages (dated by TCRdb to between 2014 and 2017). Turning to the overall study: In model experiments, template switching captured roughly one uniquely barcoded TCR beta cDNA molecule for every two T cells. To track age-related changes in TCR beta repertoire diversity, the study relied on deep sequencing normalized with unique cDNA molecular identifiers. Four age groups were formed from the donors: young (average 16 years), middle-aged (approximately 42), aged (roughly 59) and long-lived (82). Using the same blood draw, the study looked at two additional independent replicas of 1 million unique cDNA reads for two donors, one aged 18 to 30 and the other aged 80 or older.

Concerning this clonotype: It lacks a known antigen. No much larger clone exists at a distance of one base, and base qualities are not known.

Preparation of the library involved 5' RACE. Sequenced using an Illumina HiSeq 2500. A second roughly 6 to 11 cycle PCR used a sample-barcoded 5' primer and a J-beta primer mix. A unique molecular identifier was introduced onto each TCR beta cDNA molecule by a template-switch 5' adaptor carrying 12 random nucleotides. Each sample yielded at least 2.5 million CDR3-containing paired-end reads. First-strand cDNA synthesis was performed from all RNA using the Mint cDNA synthesis kit, with priming by a TRBC-specific oligonucleotide. All cDNA was treated with uracil-DNA glycosylase and then went through a first 18-cycle PCR with the universal primers M1SS and BC2_uni_R. In the original analysis: Each sample was normalized by randomly selecting 1 million high-quality reads, each carrying a distinct molecular identifier. Instead of being binned into consensus sequences, reads with shared molecular identifiers were discarded. CDR3 identification, clonotype clustering and error correction used MiTCR with a Q25 quality threshold and the strictest error-elimination algorithm. Lower-bound total TCR beta diversity was estimated with a nonparametric unseen species model using Euler transformation. The public reads were reprocessed in TCRdb via fastp at Q25 and MiXCR, keeping in-frame beta chains. When rows share a CDR3 protein, they turn into one entry using the most common DNA and genes. TCRdb, not the original authors, processed these V and J calls. In all, the sample holds some 760,000 distinct CDR3 sequences, and 25% of those were seen once. The ten largest clones represent roughly 9% of the sample.

The donors were some 36 Caucasian individuals from Russia, aged roughly 6 to 90 years, who were systemically healthy. Each donor gave 8 to 10 milliliters of peripheral blood, drawn into EDTA-treated Vacutainer tubes. Ficoll-Paque density-gradient centrifugation was used to isolate PBMCs, with at least 6.5 million per sample. Total RNA was extracted from PBMCs with Trizol reagent, with at least 5.5 micrograms obtained per sample. For every donor, flow cytometry on a PBMC aliquot measured the percentage of naive CD45RAhigh/CD27high T cells. Overall study outcomes, separate from this receptor: Since profiling was done on bulk unsorted PBMCs, naive and antigen-experienced compartments could not be conclusively compared. Because donor CMV infection status was unknown, age-related changes in expanded clonotypes were potentially confounded. There was a strong correlation between observed TCR beta diversity and the percentage of naive T cells measured by flow cytometry. Estimates of total diversity based on one million sequenced T cells were regarded as lower bounds and as underestimates. Compared with the aged group, the long-lived group had more naive CD4+ T cells, fewer expanded clones and increased TCR diversity, suggesting age selection. As age increased, observed TCR beta diversity per million T cells dropped in a roughly linear way, and a significant reduction was already evident by age approximately 40.

V was cut back by 3 bases and J by 4 bases, leaving a gap of 12 bases between them. The CDR3 sequence holds 15 residues, the cysteine and phenylalanine included. Only the CDR3 DNA stays, 45 bases, in frame from base 1. The sample was also linked to a second study, of T cells of mothers and their children. As the second publication notes: Nine systemically healthy Caucasian individuals served as donors, namely three mothers together with their six children. cDNA synthesis consumed the entire amount of extracted RNA, loaded at around 1.5 ug RNA in each 15 ul reaction. In the second PCR, the M1S primer introduced both the sample barcodes and 2-4 random nucleotides. Each mother yielded over 8.5 million TCR beta CDR3 reads and each child 2.5 million to 3 million reads. TCR recombination output is similarly shaped by thymic selection in related and unrelated pairs, with a minor effect exerted by inherited differences. Related mother-child pairs always showed normalized repertoire overlap that was slightly higher than in unrelated mother-child pairs, though the difference was never significant. With a sensitivity of about 100 clones per million clonotypes, no persistent microchimeric T cell clones were detected. Deep NGS was used in the study to compare the TCR beta repertoires of mothers and children and to look for features that separate related mother-child pairs from unrelated individuals. On average, the children were approximately 11 +/- 4 years old, while the mothers were roughly 36 +/- 4 years old. Libraries were sequenced on Illumina HiSeq 2000 with 100+100 nt paired-end reads after adapter ligation with NEBNext reagents. To prevent cross-contamination, the mother and child libraries were prepared a month apart and were sequenced in separate runs. For each donor, somewhere between 500,000 and 2,000,000 distinct TCR beta clonotypes were identified. Naive TCR beta clonotypes were estimated from low-frequency clonotypes matched to each donor's FACS-determined naive share, without sorting.

Sequencing was carried out using blood. This TCR was recovered from a boy aged 5-17 years in good health. Rearrangement joined TRBV12-3 or TRBV12-4 to TRBJ2-2; TRBD1 might be the D gene, on 5 matching bases. The nucleotides read TGTGCCAGCAGTTTGCGGCAGGGAATCACCGGGGAGCTGTTTTTT. Its protein reads: CASSLRQGITGELFF.